Listed below are T cell receptor beta chains from one sample, sequenced in a study of T cells in Graves' hyperthyroidism and ophthalmopathy. TCRdb analysed the multiplex PCR reads with MiXCR anew, one entry per CDR3 protein. The sample carries 560,000 or so distinct CDR3 sequences, around 20% recorded once. The sequenced material came from blood. The source is a man aged 40-49 years with Graves' ophthalmopathy. CDR3s include the opening cysteine and the closing phenylalanine or tryptophan. The D gene is left open where the match is weak. The size of a clone is reported for some rows only, either as once, few or many, or as a class for expanded clones.

>14|TRBJ1-1|few|NA|TRBV7-2
CASSPGQTVGEAFF
TGTGCCAGCAGCCCAGGACAGACAGTTGGAGAAGCTTTCTTT
>15|TRBJ1-6|many|NA|TRBV3-1
CASSQVTADNSPLHF
TGTGCCAGCAGCCAAGTGACTGCGGATAATTCACCCCTCCACTTT
>11|TRBJ2-1|many|NA|TRBV7-6
CASSPGHEQFF
TGTGCCAGCAGCCCAGGGCATGAGCAGTTCTTC
>14|TRBJ1-1|NA|NA|TRBV7-8
CASSLVVGNTEAFF
TGTGCCAGCAGCTTAGTAGTAGGGAACACTGAAGCTTTCTTT
>12|TRBJ1-6|few|NA|TRBV6-1
CANSRSTGPLHF
TGTGCCAACAGCCGATCTACCGGACCCCTCCACTTT
>15|TRBJ2-1|few|TRBD2|TRBV3-1
CASSLTSGHNAEQFF
TGTGCCAGCAGCCTCACTAGCGGACACAATGCTGAGCAGTTCTTC
>13|TRBJ2-1|few|NA|TRBV27
CATNPTPGNEQFF
TGTGCCACCAACCCTACCCCTGGCAATGAGCAGTTCTTC
>14|TRBJ2-3|many|TRBD2|TRBV18
CASSRAERGDTQYF
TGTGCCAGCTCACGGGCCGAGCGGGGAGATACGCAGTATTTT
>14|TRBJ1-2|many|TRBD1|TRBV6-2/TRBV6-3
CASSLQGLIYGYTF
TGTGCCAGCAGCTTACAGGGGCTCATCTATGGCTACACCTTC
>14|TRBJ1-5|NA|NA|TRBV4-3
CASSQGASGQPQHF
TGCGCCAGCAGCCAAGGGGCGTCGGGTCAGCCCCAGCATTTT
>14|TRBJ2-7|few|NA|TRBV12-3/TRBV12-4
CASSLSGSDYEQYF
TGTGCCAGCAGTTTATCGGGTTCGGACTACGAGCAGTACTTC